The 21 T cell receptor beta chains below all came from one sample that was sequenced in a study of identical twins. One entry per CDR3 protein, called by TCRdb with MiXCR from the 5' RACE reads. The sample has 1.5 million to 2 million distinct CDR3 sequences, around 33% seen once; the top ten hold roughly 0.3%. The specimen sequenced was cord blood. The receptors come from a newborn girl in good health.

This clonotype was seen repeatedly, ten times or more. The chain carries TRBV7-2 and TRBJ2-3; no clear D gene. There are 14 residues in the CDR3. Trimming removed 2 bases at V and 2 bases at J, with 8 bases between. Germline CDR1 reads SGHTA; CDR2 reads FQGNSA. For the CDR3, the DNA is TGTGCCAGCAGCTTATCCCCTAACACAGATACGCAGTATTTT. Its protein product is CASSLSPNTDTQYF.

The chain carries TRBV15 and TRBJ2-4; 7 bases fit TRBD2. Germline V gene data show CDR1 as LNHNV and CDR2 as YYDKDF (reference sequence). V lost 0 bases and J lost 0; bases outside the gene matches: 5. CDR3 length equals 17 residues. The CDR3: CATSRDIVAGAKNIQYF. The CDR3 nucleotides are TGTGCCACCAGCAGAGATATAGTAGCGGGAGCCAAAAACATTCAGTACTTC. The whole variable domain, remainder taken from reference TRBV15 and TRBJ2-4, is DAMVIQNPRYQVTQFGKPVTLSCSQTLNHNVMYWYQQKSSQAPKLLFHYYDKDFNNEADTPDNFQSRRPNTSFCFLDIRSPGLGDTAMYLCATSRDIVAGAKNIQYFGAGTRLSVL.

This clonotype has a handful of counts. The genes are TRBV27 and TRBJ2-5; 8 bases agree with TRBD2. V shed 7 bases, J shed 2 bases, and the junction held 9 bases outside the gene matches. The CDR3 is made up of 15 amino acids. CDR1 MNHEY and CDR2 SMNVEV come from the germline V gene (reference sequence). CDR3 DNA sequence: TGTGCCAGCACCCCCAGACTAGCGAATCAAGAGACCCAGTACTTC. It codes for CASTPRLANQETQYF.

There are many counts of this clonotype. This chain connects TRBV28 to TRBJ1-1; D uncertain. The CDR3 loop spans 12 amino acids. Germline loops: CDR1 MDHEN, CDR2 SYDVKM. V lost 2 bases to trimming and J lost 3 bases, with 4 bases between them. CDR3 region: CASSLVDTEAFF. The CDR3 DNA reads as TGTGCCAGCAGTTTAGTGGACACTGAAGCTTTCTTT. Full variable domain (rest looked up from reference TRBV28 and TRBJ1-1): DVKVTQSSRYLVKRTGEKVFLECVQDMDHENMFWYRQDPGLGLRLIYFSYDVKMKEKGDIPEGYSVSREKKERFSLILESASTNQTSMYLCASSLVDTEAFFGQGTRLTVV.

This sequence joins TRBV6-5 and TRBJ1-2, with D perhaps TRBD1 (6 bases). The CDR3 consists of 18 residues. Trimming removed 3 bases from V and 1 base from J, with 21 bases in between. Germline assignment: CDR1 MNHEY and CDR2 SVGAGI. CDR3: CASSYPRRGGGLNYGYTF. CDR3 coding DNA: TGTGCCAGCAGTTATCCTCGGAGGGGTGGGGGCCTTAACTATGGCTACACCTTC.

The chain has TRBV7-2 and TRBJ2-5; D is unclear. V gave up 5 bases and J gave up 11 bases, with 18 bases separating them. The CDR3 is 13 residues long. Germline CDR1 is SGHTA and CDR2 is FQGNSA. This CDR3 is CASSQIPWDEQYF. The CDR3 DNA reads as TGTGCCAGCAGCCAAATCCCCTGGGATGAGCAGTACTTC.

There are a few counts of this clonotype. The rearrangement joins TRBV28 to TRBJ2-2, with D perhaps given as TRBD1 or TRBD2 (5 bases each). Deletions cut 5 bases from V and 6 bases from J, with 16 bases between. Germline assignment: CDR1 MDHEN and CDR2 SYDVKM. The CDR3 spans 15 residues. For the CDR3, the DNA is TGTGCCAGCAGTCCGCCGGGACCAGGGCCCGGGGAGCTGTTTTTT. It yields the protein CASSPPGPGPGELFF.

This clonotype was seen a few times. The V and J genes are TRBV11-3 and TRBJ2-1, with D possibly being TRBD2 (5 bases). V lost 1 base and J lost 10, with 14 bases in between. The CDR3 extends over 14 amino acids. From germline, CDR1 is SGHNT and CDR2 YENEEA. CDR3 loop: CASSLASAGREQFF. CDR3 DNA sequence: TGTGCCAGCAGCTTAGCGAGTGCGGGTCGAGAGCAGTTCTTC.

This clonotype was found a few times. The gene calls are TRBV20-1 and TRBJ1-2; 11 nucleotides match TRBD1. V shed 4 bases and J 5 bases; nucleotides not matched to a gene: 12. Looked up from germline, CDR1 is DFQATT and CDR2 is SNEGSKA (reference sequence). The length of the CDR3 is 16 residues. This CDR3 is CSATRTGGGFGYGYTF. CDR3 bases: TGCAGTGCTACCCGGACAGGGGGCGGATTCGGATATGGCTACACCTTC.

V is TRBV7-2 and J is TRBJ1-6; D not resolved. Germline CDR1 SGHTA, CDR2 FQGNSA. CDR3 length: 15 residues. Deletions cut 2 bases from V and 6 bases from J, with 11 bases between. The CDR3 DNA reads as TGTGCCAGCAGCTTAACCCCAGGCGTTAATTCACCCCTCCACTTT. Its translation is CASSLTPGVNSPLHF. The full variable domain, in which reference TRBV7-2 and TRBJ1-6 provide the parts outside the CDR3, is GAGVSQSPSNKVTEKGKDVELRCDPISGHTALYWYRQSLGQGLEFLIYFQGNSAPDKSGLPSDRFSAERTGGSVSTLTIQRTQQEDSAVYLCASSLTPGVNSPLHFGNGTRLTVT.

This clonotype was seen only a few times. CDR3 residues: CASLGHSSYEQYF. CDR3 bases: TGTGCCAGCTTAGGACACTCAAGCTACGAGCAGTACTTC. The chain couples TRBV2 to TRBJ2-7; a possible D gene is TRBD1 (5 bases). The CDR3 spans 13 residues. CDR1 SNHLY and CDR2 FYNNEI come from the germline V gene. V lost 8 bases, J lost 3 bases, and 14 bases lay in between.

This chain uses TRBV25-1 with TRBJ2-5, with 9 bases fitting TRBD1. The CDR3 totals 13 residues. CDR1 and CDR2 (germline): MGHDK, SYGVNS. V lost 7 bases to trimming and J lost 4 bases; unmatched junction nucleotides: 4. The CDR3 DNA is TGTGCCAGCACGGACAGGGGCATAGAGACCCAGTACTTC. Protein product: CASTDRGIETQYF.

This clonotype was picked up a small number of times. The V and J genes are TRBV7-9 and TRBJ2-5; TRBD1 is a possible D gene (8 bases). The germline V and J ends were trimmed by 6 bases and 0 bases, with 23 bases remaining between them. Germline V lookup: CDR1 SEHNR, CDR2 FQNEAQ (reference sequence). The CDR3 is 18 residues long. CDR3 DNA sequence: TGTGCCAGCAGTCTAGCGGTCCGAGACAGGGGCTACCAAGAGACCCAGTACTTC. As protein: CASSLAVRDRGYQETQYF. The variable domain in full, with the rest retrieved from reference TRBV7-9 and TRBJ2-5, is DTGVSQNPRHKITKRGQNVTFRCDPISEHNRLYWYRQTLGQGPEFLTYFQNEAQLEKSRLLSDRFSAERPKGSFSTLEIQRTEQGDSAMYLCASSLAVRDRGYQETQYFGPGTRLLVL.

This chain connects TRBV20-1 to TRBJ2-5; 11 bases agree with TRBD2. Trimming took 3 bases from V and 11 from J; bases not matched to a gene: 11. CDR3 length equals 14 residues. The germline V gene encodes CDR1 DFQATT and CDR2 SNEGSKA (reference sequence). The CDR3: CSASSGTSGDEQYF. DNA of the CDR3: TGCAGTGCTAGTTCCGGGACTAGCGGTGATGAGCAGTACTTC.

This clonotype was counted only a few times. The CDR3, as DNA: TGTGCCAGCAGCTTAGCGAGGGGACAGGGAAATGGCTACACCTTC. This sequence encodes CASSLARGQGNGYTF. The chain joins TRBV7-2 to TRBJ1-2; TRBD1 matches at 9 bases. The V gene end was trimmed by 0 bases and the J gene end by 6 bases; junction bases not matched to a gene: 5. The germline V gene encodes CDR1 SGHTA and CDR2 FQGNSA. This CDR3 region has 15 residues.

This chain links TRBV20-1 with TRBJ2-1; 9 nucleotides match TRBD2. Germline CDR1 and CDR2: DFQATT and SNEGSKA (reference sequence). There are 15 residues in the CDR3. V was clipped by 1 base and J by 8 bases; unmatched bases: 9. In DNA form, the CDR3 reads TGCAGTGCTAGAGGCAGGGCTAGCGGGATCGATGAGCAGTTCTTC. Translating gives CSARGRASGIDEQFF.

The chain combines TRBV29-1 with TRBJ2-5; TRBD1 agrees at 8 bases. The CDR3 runs to 13 residues. Germline loops: CDR1 SQVTM, CDR2 ANQGSEA. Trimming at V came to 3 bases and at J to 5 bases, leaving 5 bases not matched to a gene. The CDR3 sequence: CSVDRGRRETQYF. CDR3 nucleotide sequence: TGCAGCGTTGACAGGGGGCGAAGGGAGACCCAGTACTTC.

The table lists this clonotype with a few counts. This chain links TRBV27 with TRBJ2-7, with 7 bases aligning to TRBD1. After removal of 0 bases from V and 7 bases from J, the junction contained 6 bases not matched to a gene. Germline CDR1 MNHEY, CDR2 SMNVEV (reference sequence). The CDR3 runs 14 residues. The CDR3 nucleotides read TGTGCCAGCAGTTTATCTTCAACAGGGGAAGAGCAGTACTTC. Translated: CASSLSSTGEEQYF.

This clonotype was counted only a few times. The rearrangement uses TRBV20-1 and TRBJ2-1, with D tentatively TRBD2 (5 bases). V was shortened by 2 bases and J by 2 bases, with 7 bases between the two germline ends. Germline-derived CDR1 and CDR2 are DFQATT and SNEGSKA (reference sequence). The CDR3 runs to 13 residues. The CDR3 region is CSARRAAYNEQFF. The CDR3 DNA reads TGCAGTGCTAGAAGAGCGGCCTACAATGAGCAGTTCTTC.

This clonotype has more than one count but fewer than ten. The J gene is TRBJ1-6, the V gene TRBV15; D unresolved. This CDR3 has 14 residues. CDR1 LNHNV and CDR2 YYDKDF come from the germline V gene (reference sequence). V lost 0 bases and J 2 bases, leaving 2 bases between the germline ends. This CDR3 reads CATSREPYNSPLHF. The DNA of the CDR3 is TGTGCCACCAGCAGAGAGCCCTATAATTCACCCCTCCACTTT.

This clonotype was counted between two and nine times. The chain carries TRBV20-1 and TRBJ2-5, with TRBD2 identical over 9 bases. The CDR3 length is 15 residues. Trimming took 3 bases from V and 5 from J; bases not matched to a gene: 10. Germline V gene sequence: CDR1 DFQATT, CDR2 SNEGSKA (reference sequence). CDR3 coding DNA: TGCAGTGCTAGGGCGGGGACTAGCTATTGGGAGACCCAGTACTTC. Residues: CSARAGTSYWETQYF.